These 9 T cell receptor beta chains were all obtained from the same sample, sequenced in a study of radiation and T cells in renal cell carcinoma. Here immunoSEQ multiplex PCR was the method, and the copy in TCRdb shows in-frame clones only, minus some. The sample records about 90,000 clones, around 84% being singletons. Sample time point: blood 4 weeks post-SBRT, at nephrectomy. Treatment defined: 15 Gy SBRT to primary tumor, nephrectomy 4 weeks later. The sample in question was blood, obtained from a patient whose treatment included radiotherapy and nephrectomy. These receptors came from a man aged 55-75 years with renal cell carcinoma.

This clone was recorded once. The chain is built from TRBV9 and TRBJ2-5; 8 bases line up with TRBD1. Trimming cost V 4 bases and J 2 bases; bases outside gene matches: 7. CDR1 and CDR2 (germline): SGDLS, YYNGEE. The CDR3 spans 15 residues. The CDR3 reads CASSPQGVTQETQYF. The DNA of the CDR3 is TGTGCCAGCAGCCCACAGGGGGTTACGCAAGAGACCCAGTACTTC.

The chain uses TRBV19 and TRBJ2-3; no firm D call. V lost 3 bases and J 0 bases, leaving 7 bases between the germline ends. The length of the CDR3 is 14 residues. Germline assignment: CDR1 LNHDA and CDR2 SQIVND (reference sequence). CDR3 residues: CASSITASTDTQYF. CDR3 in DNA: TGTGCCAGTAGTATCACCGCTAGCACAGATACGCAGTATTTT.

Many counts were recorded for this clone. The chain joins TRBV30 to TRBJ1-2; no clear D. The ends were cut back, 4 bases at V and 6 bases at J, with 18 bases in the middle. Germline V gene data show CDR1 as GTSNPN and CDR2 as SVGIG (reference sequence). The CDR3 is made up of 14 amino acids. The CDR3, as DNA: TGTGCCTGGATTCTCTTCGGATGGAGGGATGGCTACACCTTC. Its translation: CAWILFGWRDGYTF.

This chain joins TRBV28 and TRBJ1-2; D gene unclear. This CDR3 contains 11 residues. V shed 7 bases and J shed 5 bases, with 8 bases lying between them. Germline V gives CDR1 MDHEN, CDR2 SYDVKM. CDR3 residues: CASTPGYGYTF. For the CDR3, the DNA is TGTGCCAGCACCCCCGGGTATGGCTACACCTTC.

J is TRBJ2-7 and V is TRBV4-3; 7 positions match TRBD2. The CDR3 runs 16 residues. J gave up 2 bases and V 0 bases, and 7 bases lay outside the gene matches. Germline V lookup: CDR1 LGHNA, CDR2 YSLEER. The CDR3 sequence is CASSQDLGGNPYEQYF. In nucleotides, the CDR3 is TGCGCCAGCAGCCAAGATCTGGGAGGGAACCCCTACGAGCAGTACTTC.

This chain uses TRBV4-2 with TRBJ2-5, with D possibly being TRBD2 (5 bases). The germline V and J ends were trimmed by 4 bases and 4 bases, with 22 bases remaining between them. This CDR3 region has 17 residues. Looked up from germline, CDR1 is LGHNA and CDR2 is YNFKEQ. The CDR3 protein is CASSRLRVLDQGETQYF. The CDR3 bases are TGTGCCAGCAGCCGGTTGAGGGTACTAGATCAAGGAGAGACCCAGTACTTC.

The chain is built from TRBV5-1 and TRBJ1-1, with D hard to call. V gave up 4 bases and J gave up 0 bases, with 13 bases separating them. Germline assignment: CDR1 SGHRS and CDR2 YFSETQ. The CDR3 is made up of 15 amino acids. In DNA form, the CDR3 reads TGCGCCAGCAGCCCCGGTGGGTGGATGAACACTGAAGCTTTCTTT. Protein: CASSPGGWMNTEAFF.

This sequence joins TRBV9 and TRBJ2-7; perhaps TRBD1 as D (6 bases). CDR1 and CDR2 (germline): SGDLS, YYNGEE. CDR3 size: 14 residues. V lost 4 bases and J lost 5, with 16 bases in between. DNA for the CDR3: TGTGCCAGCAGCCCTCCGGGACAACCCGACGAGCAGTACTTC. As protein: CASSPPGQPDEQYF.

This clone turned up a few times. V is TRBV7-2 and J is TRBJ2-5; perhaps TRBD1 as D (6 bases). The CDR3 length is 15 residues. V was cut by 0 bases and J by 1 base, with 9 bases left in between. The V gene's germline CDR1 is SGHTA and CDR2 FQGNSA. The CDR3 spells CASSLAGRGQETQYF. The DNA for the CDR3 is TGTGCCAGCAGCTTAGCGGGCAGGGGCCAAGAGACCCAGTACTTC.